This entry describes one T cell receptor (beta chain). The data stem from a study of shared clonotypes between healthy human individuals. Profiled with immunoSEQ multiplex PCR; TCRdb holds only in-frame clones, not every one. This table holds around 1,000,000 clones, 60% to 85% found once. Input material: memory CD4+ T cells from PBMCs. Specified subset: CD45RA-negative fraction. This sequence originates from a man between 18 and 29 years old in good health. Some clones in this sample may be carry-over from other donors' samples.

The CDR3 nucleotides are TGTGCCAGCAGTGAAACAACAGGGTTAGAGTCTTTCTTT. Translation gives CASSETTGLESFF. The rearrangement joins TRBV6-1 to TRBJ1-1; D might be TRBD1 (6 bases). Deletions cut 2 bases from V and 12 bases from J, with 16 bases between. The CDR3 is made up of 13 amino acids. Germline CDR1 and CDR2: MNHNS and SASEGT.